The sequence of this TCR beta chain was determined in a study of T cells in Graves' hyperthyroidism and ophthalmopathy. With V trimmed by 6 bases and J by 4 bases, 9 bases remained unmatched. CDR1 KGHSH and CDR2 LQKENI come from the germline V gene. This CDR3 comprises 15 residues. This clonotype was found many times. Its specificity is unknown. The study's findings and limits: Most clonotypes expanded in thyroid above 0.001 were likewise present in blood.

It was RNA transcripts that yielded the amplified TCR beta CDR3 regions. Using the HTBI primer set, a first-round RT-PCR was run on the TCR CDR3. TCRdb analysed the multiplex PCR reads with MiXCR anew, one entry per CDR3 protein. The table has 450,000 to 600,000 distinct CDR3 sequences, just under 20% seen once. Patients were excluded for uncontrolled infection, other autoimmune disease, pregnancy or lactation. Isolation of PBMCs was performed on around 9.4 ml fresh peripheral blood. The receptor comes from a middle-aged man with Graves' ophthalmopathy. The V gene is TRBV18, the J gene TRBJ2-7; 10 bases align to TRBD2. Sequenced material: blood. The CDR3 bases are TGTGCCAGCTCGGCACTTGGACTAGCGGTGTACGAGCAGTACTTC. As protein: CASSALGLAVYEQYF.